This entry features one T cell receptor beta chain sequence. As yet, its antigen is unknown. Using immunoSEQ multiplex PCR, the repertoire was profiled, and TCRdb retains in-frame clones only, with some absent. This table holds about 140,000 clones, around nine tenths found once. The sample belongs to a study of T cell responses to AZD1222 COVID-19 vaccine. Study conclusions and caveats: Across the whole spike, CD4 TCRs peaked at regions 160-218 and 743-854. White British people made up most donors, females outnumbered males, and clonal diversity was possibly underestimated.

Sequenced material: peripheral blood, taken on day 0 of AZD1222 vaccination. The source is an adult in good health.

CDR3 sequence (DNA): TGTGCCAGTAGTATAAGTACGACCGGGGAGCTGTTTTTT. The encoded protein is CASSISTTGELFF. The rearrangement joins TRBV19 to TRBJ2-2; D is undetermined. This CDR3 contains 13 residues. The germline CDR1 and CDR2 sequences are LNHDA and SQIVND (reference sequence). V was trimmed by 2 bases and J by 5 bases, leaving 6 bases between them.